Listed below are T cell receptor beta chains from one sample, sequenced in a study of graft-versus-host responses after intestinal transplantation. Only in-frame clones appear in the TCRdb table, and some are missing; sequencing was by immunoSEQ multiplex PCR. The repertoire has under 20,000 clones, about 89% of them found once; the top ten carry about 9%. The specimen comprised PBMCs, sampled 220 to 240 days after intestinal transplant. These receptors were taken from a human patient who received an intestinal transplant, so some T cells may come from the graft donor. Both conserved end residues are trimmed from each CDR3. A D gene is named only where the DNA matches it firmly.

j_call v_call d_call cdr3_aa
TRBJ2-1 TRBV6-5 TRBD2 ASSYSGAYNEQF
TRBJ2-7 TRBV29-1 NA SVVGVTYEQY
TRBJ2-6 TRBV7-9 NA ASSLIWLSGANVLT
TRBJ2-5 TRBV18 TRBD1 ASSPGRDRGRWGQY
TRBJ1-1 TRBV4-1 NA ASSPREQNTEAF
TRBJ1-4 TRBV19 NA ASSIRGEKLF
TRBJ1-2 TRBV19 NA ASSTRQLESYGYT
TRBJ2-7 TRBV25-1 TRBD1 ATGRGQGYEQY
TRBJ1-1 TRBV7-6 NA ASSLAAFNTEAF
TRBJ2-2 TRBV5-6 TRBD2 ASSLNSGGPSAWELF
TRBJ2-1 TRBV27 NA ASSETGSYNEQF
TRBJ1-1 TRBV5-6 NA ASSLGGTVSEAF
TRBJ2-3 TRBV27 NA ASSLTRGTDTQY
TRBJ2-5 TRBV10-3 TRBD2 AISEPPRDLAGGQETQY
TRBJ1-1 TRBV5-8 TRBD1 ASSLYGTVNTEAF
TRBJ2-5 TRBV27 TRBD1 ASSPLGTGAVTQY
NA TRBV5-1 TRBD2 ASSCGAGGLKTQY
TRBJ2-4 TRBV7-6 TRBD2 ASSPRPSGAENIQY
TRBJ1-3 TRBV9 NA ASSQSRGYSGNTIY
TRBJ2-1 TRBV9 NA ASSFRGGPGEDEQF
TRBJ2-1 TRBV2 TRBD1 ASSEALQGANYNEQF
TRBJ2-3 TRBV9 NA ASSARQVPDTQY
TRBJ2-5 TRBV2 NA ASNLSGEETQY
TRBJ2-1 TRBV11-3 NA ASSLGNEQF
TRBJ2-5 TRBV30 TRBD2 AWSFGTTQETQY
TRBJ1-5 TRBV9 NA ASSVAGYVNQPQH
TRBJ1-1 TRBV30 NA AWSVRGTEAF
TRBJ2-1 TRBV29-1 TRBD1 SVRTGINEQF
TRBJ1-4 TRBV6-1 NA ASSEGKGAHPDEKLF
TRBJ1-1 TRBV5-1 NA ASKGGENTEAF
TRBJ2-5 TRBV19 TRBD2 ASSIGTSGQETQY
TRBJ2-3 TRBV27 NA ASSFGSTDTQY
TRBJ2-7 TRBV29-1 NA GVETFPYEQY
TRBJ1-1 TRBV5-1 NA ASSLDRDTEAF
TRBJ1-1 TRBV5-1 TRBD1 ASSLITGGTEAF
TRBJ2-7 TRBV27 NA ASSFAGTHYEQY
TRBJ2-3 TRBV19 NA ASSIAASRTTDTQY
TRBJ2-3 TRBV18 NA ASSPGQYTDTQY
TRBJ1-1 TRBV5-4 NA ASSLGGTIMNTEAF
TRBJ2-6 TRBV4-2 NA ASSQEEGDGANVLT
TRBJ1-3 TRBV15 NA ATSSRSSGNTIY
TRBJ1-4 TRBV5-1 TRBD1 ASSLLTGGYEKLF
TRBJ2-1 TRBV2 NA ASSEIGYGQVYNEQF
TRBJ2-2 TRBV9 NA ASTLGTNTGELF
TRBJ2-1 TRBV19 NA ASRKTVALNEQF
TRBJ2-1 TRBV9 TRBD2 ASSVGAGARNEQF
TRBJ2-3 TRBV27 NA ASGGINTQY
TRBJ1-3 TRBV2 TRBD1 ASSRTGRIGNTIY
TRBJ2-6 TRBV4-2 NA ASSQDSSGANVLT
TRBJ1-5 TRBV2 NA ASTLQAYSNQPQH
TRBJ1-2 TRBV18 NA ASRTDNALNYGYT
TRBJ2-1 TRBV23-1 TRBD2 AESTGGRAQF
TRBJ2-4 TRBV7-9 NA ASSSANEFSKNIQY
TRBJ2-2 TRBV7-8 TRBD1 ASSPRDRTAGVTGELF
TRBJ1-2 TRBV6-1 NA ASFLEPLYGYT
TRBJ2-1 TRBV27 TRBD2 ASSPLGGSLAGIYNEQF
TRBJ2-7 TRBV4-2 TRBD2 ASSQGLAGVEQY